The entry that follows covers one T cell receptor beta chain sequence. Germline V gene lookup returns CDR1 PRHDT and CDR2 FYEKMQ (reference sequence). V lost 4 bases to trimming and J lost 7 bases; unmatched junction nucleotides: 11. The CDR3 contains 16 residues. This record belongs to a study of early stage breast cancer tumors. Whole-study context: The ER+/PR+/HER2- tumors included roughly eight ductal and a few lobular carcinomas.

Sequencing used immunoSEQ multiplex PCR; TCRdb keeps in-frame clones, though not all of them. The sample lists roughly 58,000 clones; 75% to 95% were seen once. The sample consisted of blood. The sequence derives from a person aged 70 to 85 with breast cancer. The chain couples TRBV13 to TRBJ2-7, with 12 bases identical to TRBD1. The CDR3 DNA reads TGTGCCAGCAGCTCCCGACCCGGGACAGGGGGCCAAGAGCAGTACTTC. Its translation: CASSSRPGTGGQEQYF.